The 10 T cell receptor beta chains in this list originate from one sample, sequenced in a study of blood T cell repertoires in COVID-19. Some clones are missing from TCRdb's copy, which holds only in-frame ones; the method was immunoSEQ multiplex PCR. The table shows 310,000 or so clones, with 86% occurring only once. Source material: peripheral blood. Receptor source: a woman between 50 and 59 years old with acute or convalescent COVID-19.

The genes are TRBV15 and TRBJ2-1, with a weak D call TRBD1 (5 bases). CDR3 length equals 15 residues. V was trimmed by 0 bases and J by 12 bases, leaving 18 bases between them. Germline values: CDR1 LNHNV, CDR2 YYDKDF (reference sequence). CDR3 in amino acids: CATSRDRAGYGAQFF. The CDR3 coding sequence is TGTGCCACCAGCAGAGATCGCGCCGGTTATGGGGCGCAGTTCTTC. The full variable domain, completed using reference TRBV15 and TRBJ2-1, is DAMVIQNPRYQVTQFGKPVTLSCSQTLNHNVMYWYQQKSSQAPKLLFHYYDKDFNNEADTPDNFQSRRPNTSFCFLDIRSPGLGDTAMYLCATSRDRAGYGAQFFGPGTRLTVL.

The V call is TRBV7-2, the J call TRBJ2-7; TRBD2 matches at 12 bases. The CDR3 is 15 amino acids. After removal of 5 bases from V and 4 bases from J, the junction contained 6 bases not matched to a gene. Germline V gives CDR1 SGHTA, CDR2 FQGNSA. CDR3 DNA sequence: TGTGCCAGCAGCGAGACTAGCGGGAGAATATACGAGCAGTACTTC. Translated, it gives CASSETSGRIYEQYF.

The chain couples TRBV7-8 to TRBJ2-7, with TRBD1 as a possible D gene (6 bases). V was clipped by 5 bases and J by 3 bases, with 11 bases between them. Germline CDR1 is SGHVS and CDR2 is FQNEAQ. This CDR3 has 13 residues. The CDR3 DNA sequence: TGTGCCAGCAGCGCTGAACAGGGCTACGAGCAGTACTTC. Translation: CASSAEQGYEQYF. The full variable domain, its missing parts supplied by reference TRBV7-8 and TRBJ2-7, is GAGVSQSPRYKVAKRGQDVALRCDPISGHVSLFWYQQALGQGPEFLTYFQNEAQLDKSGLPSDRFFAERPEGSVSTLKIQRTQQEDSAVYLCASSAEQGYEQYFGPGTRLTVT.

The CDR3 spells CASSPRVLAQPLHF. The CDR3 DNA follows: TGTGCCAGTAGTCCTCGGGTCCTAGCTCAACCCCTCCACTTT. The gene calls are TRBV19 and TRBJ1-6; D is unresolved. Germline V gene sequence: CDR1 LNHDA, CDR2 SQIVND (reference sequence). The CDR3 sequence is 14 residues long. Trimming pared 5 bases from V and 12 bases from J, leaving 17 bases between.

The chain has TRBV28 and TRBJ2-2; 8 bases are a match to TRBD1. Germline values: CDR1 MDHEN, CDR2 SYDVKM. The J segment lost 6 bases and the V segment lost 6 bases, leaving 9 bases of the junction unmatched. The CDR3 extends over 15 amino acids. The CDR3 loop reads CASRQGDFPAGELFF. The CDR3 DNA reads TGTGCCAGCAGACAGGGGGATTTTCCCGCCGGGGAGCTGTTTTTT.

This clone appeared a single time. V usage is TRBV19 and J usage is TRBJ1-5; 7 bases fit TRBD1. Germline CDR1 and CDR2: LNHDA and SQIVND (reference sequence). This CDR3 spans 13 amino acids. Trimming cost V 10 bases and J 6 bases; bases outside gene matches: 9. DNA for the CDR3: TGTGCCATAGGGGGCCTTGGAGGTCAGCCCCAGCATTTT. Encoded protein: CAIGGLGGQPQHF.

The chain links TRBV11-3 to TRBJ2-2, with D hard to call. The CDR3 consists of 15 residues. V was trimmed by 1 base and J by 0 bases, leaving 6 bases between them. Germline V lookup: CDR1 SGHNT, CDR2 YENEEA. The CDR3 sequence: CASSLGGANTGELFF. CDR3 bases: TGTGCCAGCAGCTTAGGCGGAGCGAACACCGGGGAGCTGTTTTTT.

The chain is built from TRBV5-8 and TRBJ1-1, with D unresolved. Germline V gene sequence: CDR1 SGHTS, CDR2 YDEGEE. Trimming shortened V by 2 bases and J by 8 bases, and 10 bases separated the two germline ends. The CDR3 loop spans 12 amino acids. The DNA of the CDR3 is TGTGCCAGCAGCTTCAGGACTTACGAAGCTTTCTTT. Encoded protein: CASSFRTYEAFF.

The chain links TRBV28 to TRBJ2-1; 7 nucleotides match TRBD2. The junction had 9 bases not matched to a gene; V was cut back by 4 bases and J by 6 bases. The CDR3 is made up of 15 amino acids. The germline V gene has CDR1 MDHEN and CDR2 SYDVKM. CDR3 in amino acids: CASSSTGLVLNEQFF. The CDR3 DNA is TGTGCCAGCAGTTCCACAGGACTAGTTCTCAATGAGCAGTTCTTC.

The rearrangement uses TRBV9 and TRBJ2-3; D is possibly TRBD2 (5 bases). V was clipped by 0 bases and J by 1 base, with 12 bases between them. Germline V gene data show CDR1 as SGDLS and CDR2 as YYNGEE. CDR3 size: 16 residues. The CDR3 spells CASSVEGSQGTDTQYF. DNA of the CDR3: TGTGCCAGCAGCGTAGAAGGGAGCCAGGGCACAGATACGCAGTATTTT.